A single sample gave rise to the 17 T cell receptor beta chains below, sequenced in a study of blood T cell repertoires in COVID-19. Only in-frame clones appear in the TCRdb table, and some are missing; sequencing was by immunoSEQ multiplex PCR. The repertoire holds some 170,000 clones, with more than 80% as singletons. The sample consisted of peripheral blood. Receptors were obtained from a woman aged 55-69 years with acute or convalescent COVID-19.

V is TRBV6-6 and J is TRBJ1-1; D uncertain. The CDR3 loop spans 12 amino acids. Between the trimmed V and J ends, which lost 5 bases and 1 base, there was a span of 5 bases. Germline V CDR1 and CDR2: MNHNY, SVGAGI (reference sequence). The CDR3 protein is CASSPPNTEAFF. CDR3 nucleotides: TGTGCCAGCAGTCCTCCGAACACTGAAGCTTTCTTT.

The CDR3 protein is CASSLNVGLAGGVYNEQFF. DNA of the CDR3: TGTGCCAGCAGCCTAAATGTGGGACTAGCGGGAGGAGTCTACAATGAGCAGTTCTTC. The chain combines TRBV14 with TRBJ2-1; 15 bases align to TRBD2. The CDR3 is 19 residues long. The junction had 10 bases not matched to a gene; V was cut back by 4 bases and J by 3 bases. Germline assignment: CDR1 SGHDN and CDR2 FVKESK.

This clone was seen only once. The CDR3 loop is CAISEGQGDYGYTF. The CDR3, as DNA: TGTGCCATCAGTGAGGGACAGGGAGATTATGGCTACACCTTC. This rearrangement joins TRBV10-3 to TRBJ1-2, with 8 bases matching TRBD1. The V segment lost 2 bases and the J segment 5 bases; nucleotides outside the gene matches: 4. This CDR3 has 14 amino acids. CDR1 is ENHRY and CDR2 is SYGVKD in the germline V gene.

The table lists this clone with a count of one. The V gene is TRBV3-1 (or the pseudogene TRBV3-2), the J gene TRBJ2-3; 7 bases align to TRBD2. Trimming took 3 bases from V and 3 from J; bases not matched to a gene: 3. This CDR3 has 14 amino acids. Germline V lookup: CDR1 LGHDT, CDR2 YNNKEL (reference sequence). CDR3 in amino acids: CASSQRERTDTQYF. CDR3 nucleotide sequence: TGTGCCAGCAGCCAGCGGGAGCGTACAGATACGCAGTATTTT.

V is TRBV19 and J is TRBJ1-2; D is unresolved. The CDR3 loop spans 15 amino acids. V was trimmed by 2 bases and J by 0 bases, leaving 10 bases between them. The germline gives CDR1 LNHDA, CDR2 SQIVND (reference sequence). CDR3 coding DNA: TGTGCCAGTAGTATAATCGGGGTAGCTAACTATGGCTACACCTTC. It translates to CASSIIGVANYGYTF.

CDR3 nucleotides: TGTGCCAGCTCACTATCTACAGGGACCTGGGGCAATCAGCCCCAGCATTTT. Translated: CASSLSTGTWGNQPQHF. The rearrangement joins TRBV18 to TRBJ1-5; D may be TRBD1 (6 bases). This CDR3 comprises 17 residues. Germline values: CDR1 KGHSH, CDR2 LQKENI. V lost 4 bases and J 2 bases, leaving 18 bases between the germline ends.

The genes are TRBV19 and TRBJ1-5; D is undetermined. Trimming stripped 0 bases from V and 7 bases from J, with 4 bases between. The CDR3 is made up of 12 amino acids. CDR1 is LNHDA, CDR2 SQIVND, per germline (reference sequence). This chain's CDR3 is CASSIDRQPQHF. The CDR3 nucleotides read TGTGCCAGTAGTATAGACCGGCAGCCCCAGCATTTT.

This clone was counted only a few times. The V gene is TRBV5-1, the J gene TRBJ1-1, with TRBD1 as a possible D gene (5 bases). This CDR3 comprises 14 residues. V lost 0 bases, J lost 6 bases, and 12 bases lay in between. Per germline, CDR1 SGHRS and CDR2 YFSETQ. CDR3 nucleotides: TGCGCCAGCAGCTTGGAGAAGGGGATCGCTGAAGCTTTCTTT. Amino acid sequence: CASSLEKGIAEAFF.

V is TRBV24-1 and J is TRBJ2-5; the D gene is possibly TRBD1 (6 bases). Germline V CDR1 and CDR2: KGHDR, SFDVKD. Trimming left V 4 bases short and J 5 bases short, with 13 bases between. CDR3 length: 14 amino acids. In DNA form, the CDR3 reads TGTGCCACCAGTGACTCAGGGGTTCGGGAGACCCAGTACTTC. It encodes CATSDSGVRETQYF.

The CDR3 region is CASTLMGGGELFF. CDR3 DNA sequence: TGTGCCAGCACCCTCATGGGGGGCGGGGAGCTGTTTTTT. The rearrangement links TRBV3-1 (or the pseudogene TRBV3-2) to TRBJ2-2, with a weak D call TRBD2 (6 bases). The CDR3 contains 13 residues. CDR1 and CDR2 from the germline V gene are LGHDT and YNNKEL (reference sequence). Trimming stripped 7 bases from V and 7 bases from J, with 13 bases between.

V is TRBV7-9 and J is TRBJ1-5, with 10 bases matching TRBD1. Germline V lookup: CDR1 SEHNR, CDR2 FQNEAQ (reference sequence). This CDR3 has 17 residues. The V segment lost 5 bases and the J segment 1 base; nucleotides outside the gene matches: 8. CDR3 in DNA: TGTGCCAGCAGCCTAACCGGGACAGGGGTAAGCAATCAGCCCCAGCATTTT. Its protein is CASSLTGTGVSNQPQHF.

The CDR3 sequence is CASSSQQKTQYF. Written as DNA, the CDR3 is TGTGCCAGCAGTTCACAGCAGAAGACCCAGTACTTC. This rearrangement joins TRBV27 to TRBJ2-5; no definite D call. This CDR3 is built from 12 residues. The V and J ends lost 4 bases and 6 bases respectively, with 9 bases between them. Germline CDR1 is MNHEY and CDR2 is SMNVEV (reference sequence).

This rearrangement joins TRBV4-1 to TRBJ2-2, with 8 bases matching TRBD2. CDR1 and CDR2 (germline): MGHRA, YSYEKL. V dropped 0 bases and J dropped 3; count of bases not matched to a gene: 12. The CDR3 is 19 amino acids. The CDR3 region is CASSQDRGNSGIHTGELFF. CDR3 in DNA: TGCGCCAGCAGCCAAGATCGGGGTAATAGCGGGATCCACACCGGGGAGCTGTTTTTT.

This chain connects TRBV18 to TRBJ1-4; 7 positions agree with TRBD1. There are 14 residues in the CDR3. Per germline, CDR1 KGHSH and CDR2 LQKENI. Trimming cost V 2 bases and J 8 bases; bases outside gene matches: 5. The CDR3 here is CASSPGQVLEKLFF. CDR3 in DNA: TGTGCCAGCTCACCAGGACAGGTGCTAGAAAAACTGTTTTTT.

The chain carries TRBV27 and TRBJ2-7; 7 positions match TRBD1. The V and J ends lost 8 bases and 6 bases, in that order; junction bases with no gene match: 10. CDR3 length equals 13 residues. Germline loops: CDR1 MNHEY, CDR2 SMNVEV (reference sequence). Here the CDR3 reads CASAYRGRGEQYF. The CDR3 DNA sequence: TGTGCCAGCGCCTACAGGGGAAGAGGCGAGCAGTACTTC.

This rearrangement joins TRBV5-5 to TRBJ1-1; D not resolved. This CDR3 is 14 amino acids long. Germline CDR1 SGHKS, CDR2 YYEKEE (reference sequence). Trimming removed 4 bases at V and 1 base at J, with 11 bases between. In DNA, the CDR3 is TGTGCCAGCAGCACCATAACACCGAACACTGAAGCTTTCTTT. Its translation: CASSTITPNTEAFF.

This clone was recorded once. The chain is built from TRBV3-1 (or the pseudogene TRBV3-2) and TRBJ2-1; 8 bases fit TRBD2. The V segment lost 4 bases and the J segment 14 bases; nucleotides outside the gene matches: 10. The CDR3 consists of 13 residues. Germline lookup yields CDR1 LGHDT and CDR2 YNNKEL (reference sequence). CDR3 residues: CASSLYRGGVKFF. The CDR3 DNA reads TGTGCCAGCAGCCTCTATCGGGGGGGCGTGAAGTTCTTC.